This T cell receptor beta chain was sequenced for a study of T-cell reconstitution after alpha-beta-depleted transplantation in children listed by TCRdb under 2016. Background for the entire study: The study quantitatively tracked T-cell immune reconstitution after TCRalphabeta/CD19-depleted allogeneic hematopoietic cell transplantation in children using TCR repertoire profiling.

In its sample, this clonotype was seen many times. The target of this receptor is not known. There are no base qualities to consult, and no much larger clone falls within one base. In the germline V gene, CDR1 corresponds to SGHRS and CDR2 to YFSETQ. The germline V and J ends show losses of 4 bases and 1 base respectively, and no gene match explains 5 bases of the junction. The CDR3 covers 17 residues, taking in both the cysteine and the phenylalanine. The entry retains the CDR3 DNA only, 51 bases that are in frame from base 1. Library method: PCR. Sequencing relied on an Illumina HiSeq 2500. TCR library preparation used molecular barcoding, with unique molecular identifiers applied to normalize quantification of the TCRbeta repertoire. TCRdb passed the public sequencing reads through fastp at Q25 and MiXCR, retaining productive beta sequences. Every entry covers one CDR3 protein and lists the most common genes and DNA from its rows. This sample is represented by more than 200,000 distinct CDR3 sequences; about 9.6% of them were singletons. 5% to 6% of the sample lies in the top ten.

The TCR originated in a human donor who donated a stem cell graft to a child with SCID. The V and J genes are TRBV5-1 and TRBJ2-1; 13 of the junction bases match TRBD2. The sequencing used PBMCs from the stem cell graft donor, collected from the stem cell graft. The CDR3 amino acid sequence is: CASSRTSGGGSYNEQFF. The nucleotide sequence is TGCGCCAGCAGCCGGACTAGCGGGGGAGGGTCCTACAATGAGCAGTTCTTC. The CDR3, completed at both ends by the reference TRBV5-1 and TRBJ2-1 genes, gives the full variable domain KAGVTQTPRYLIKTRGQQVTLSCSPISGHRSVSWYQQTPGQGLQFLFEYFSETQRNKGNFPGRFSGRQFSNSRSEMNVSTLELGDSALYLCASSRTSGGGSYNEQFFGPGTRLTVL.